The entry below describes one T cell receptor (beta chain). This CDR3 region has 17 residues. CDR1 SGHKS and CDR2 YYEKEE come from the germline V gene (reference sequence). V lost 1 base and J 6 bases, leaving 19 bases between the germline ends. The data are from a study of OX40 agonist ivuxolimab in advanced cancers. In the study overall: Cancers in dose escalation were hepatocellular, melanoma, renal cell and head and neck.

Method: immunoSEQ multiplex PCR; TCRdb's copy keeps in-frame clones and lacks some. The sample includes 57,000 or so clones, over 75% of them seen just once. The sequence was collected from an adult with an advanced solid tumor such as melanoma, head and neck, liver or kidney cancer. Sequenced material: CD4+ or CD8+ T cells sorted from blood, taken in a trial of the OX40 agonist ivuxolimab. V and J are TRBV5-5 and TRBJ2-2; D is possibly TRBD1 (5 bases). As DNA, the CDR3 is TGTGCCAGCAGCTTGAACCAATTACAGGAATGGCCCGGGGAGCTGTTTTTT. It codes for CASSLNQLQEWPGELFF.